This TCR beta chain was sequenced during a study of blood T cell repertoires in COVID-19 (dated by TCRdb to about 2020). Context from the whole study: Collaborator samples came from the United States, Italy and Spain and covered acute and convalescent phases of COVID-19. The material from the prospective study consisted of cDNA or gDNA derived from T cells, B-cell-depleted T cells, or PBMCs. Deeply sampled blood TCRbeta repertoires from subjects exposed to, actively infected with, or recovered from COVID-19 were included in the dataset. A freely available public database, intended as a resource for researchers studying the immune response to SARS-CoV-2, is where the repertoires were released. Samples were obtained from the ongoing ImmuneRACE study (first 160 participants) and from over 1,000 subjects provided by 6 global collaborators. Sample metadata almost always included a de-identified subject ID, COVID-19 status, age in years and sex. Where available, HLA class I and class II types were taken from metadata supplied by the sample provider and were not determined by assay-based typing.

What the study reported, not specific to this receptor: How much clinical and demographic metadata was included differed by source and by participant, and the metadata was provided uncurated.

Notes on this clone: Its antigen is currently not known. No clone much larger than this one lies a single base away; base qualities are absent.

For this chain, trimming is 1 base at the V end and 5 bases at the J end, and the number of junction bases without a gene match is 8. The CDR3, cysteine through phenylalanine, is 16 amino acids long. Here the CDR3 DNA is all that survives: 48 bases in frame from base 1. Via the germline V gene (reference sequence), CDR1 is LGHDT and CDR2 YNNKEL. TCRbeta CDR3 regions were amplified from genomic DNA by means of the immunoSEQ Assay, a bias-controlled multiplex PCR. Per the original workflow: Nucleated cell counts per sample were estimated from amplification of reference gene primers within the assay. To quantify the absolute abundance of each unique TCRbeta CDR3 rearrangement, sequence reads were collapsed and filtered. For each sample, productive Simpson clonality was calculated as the square root of Simpson's diversity index over productive rearrangements. TCRdb mirrors the immuneACCESS table, restricted to in-frame sequences. Some clones are absent from its copies; in checked studies, under half trace to an unresolved V gene, and the reason for the others is unknown. V, J and clone size were drawn from that table, and D and trimming were deduced from the DNA. Here the sample has more than 85,000 clones; less than 85% occur a single time. Clones ranked in the top ten supply roughly a sixth of the sample.

Whole blood was collected in K2EDTA tubes by collaborating institutions according to the institutions' own protocols. For TCRbeta analysis, collaborators shipped samples as frozen whole blood, isolated PBMCs, or DNA extracted from either of those sample types. What was sequenced was peripheral blood. This receptor was obtained from a woman aged 55-75 years with acute or convalescent COVID-19. The chain is assembled from TRBV3-1 (or the pseudogene TRBV3-2) and TRBJ2-5; a stretch of 9 junction bases matches TRBD2. Here is the DNA: TGTGCCAGCAGCCAAGTTCTAGGGACTAGCTATGAGACCCAGTACTTC. This yields the protein CASSQVLGTSYETQYF.